The clone carrying this T cell receptor (beta chain) was counted only a few times. Its antigen is not known. The data were taken from a study of cytomegalovirus exposure and HLA in healthy donors. Study as a whole: Some 90 million unique TCRs from HLA-typed donors were held in an early data release.

The PCR was carried out with 60 Vbeta primers and 13 Jbeta primers. The table came from immunoSEQ multiplex PCR; TCRdb's copy has only in-frame clones and leaves some out. This sample has around 140,000 clones, with about two thirds found just once. The V gene lost 5 bases and the J gene lost 4 bases, with 14 bases spanning the gap. The CDR3 runs to 14 residues. The germline CDR1 and CDR2 sequences are SEHNR and FQNEAQ (reference sequence). Notes on the study in general: When presence/absence was analysed, sequencing depth was taken to be roughly uniform across donors.

The chain carries TRBV7-9 and TRBJ1-1; D call uncertain. The source of this sequence is a woman under 30 in good health and CMV-seronegative. Sequencing used PBMCs. This CDR3 is CASSAMGSGTEAFF. For the CDR3, the DNA is TGTGCCAGCAGCGCCATGGGGAGCGGCACTGAAGCTTTCTTT. Using reference TRBV7-9 and TRBJ1-1 for the parts outside the CDR3, the full variable domain is DTGVSQNPRHKITKRGQNVTFRCDPISEHNRLYWYRQTLGQGPEFLTYFQNEAQLEKSRLLSDRFSAERPKGSFSTLEIQRTEQGDSAMYLCASSAMGSGTEAFFGQGTRLTVV.